One T cell receptor (beta chain) is described in this entry. This record comes from a study of blood T cell repertoires in COVID-19. Overall study context: Both acute and convalescent COVID-19 samples were obtained from the United States, Italy and Spain. From T cells, B-cell-depleted T cells, or PBMCs came the material, which was cDNA or gDNA.

In the original processing: The authors estimated nucleated cell counts from reference gene primer amplification. TCRdb's copy holds only in-frame clones and misses some; the assay was immunoSEQ multiplex PCR. V, J and clone size reflect that table, while D and trimming were determined from the DNA. There are roughly 120,000 clones in the sample; approximately 85% occur only once, and around an eighth lies in the top ten. Germline CDR1 ENHRY, CDR2 SYGVKD. This CDR3 is built from 13 residues. V lost 2 bases and J lost 6; bases outside the gene matches: 1. J is TRBJ1-2 and V is TRBV10-3; 9 bases are a match to TRBD1. The sequenced sample consisted of peripheral blood. The sequence was collected from a human donor in a cohort sampled during active COVID-19. CDR3 bases: TGTGCCATCAGTGAGGGGGACAGGGATGGCTACACCTTC. Its translation: CAISEGDRDGYTF.